This TCR beta chain comes out of a study of early T cells in non-severe SARS-CoV-2 infection. Between the trimmed V and J ends, which lost 0 bases and 5 bases, there was a span of 7 bases. Germline V gene lookup returns CDR1 KGHSH and CDR2 LQKENI. The CDR3 is 13 residues long. Using its own MiXCR run on the 5' RACE reads, TCRdb lists one record per CDR3 protein. The sample gives roughly 77,000 distinct CDR3 sequences, approximately 12% of which show up once; approximately 4.9% is in the top ten. Sequencing was carried out using whole blood. The chain recombines TRBV18 with TRBJ2-5; the D is unclear. The source is an adult who was a healthcare worker with PCR-confirmed SARS-CoV-2 infection or an uninfected control (not recorded which). In nucleotides, the CDR3 is TGTGCCAGCTCACCACCGCTCCGCGAGACCCAGTACTTC. This sequence encodes CASSPPLRETQYF.